This is a list of T cell receptor beta chains from one sample in a study of shared clonotypes between healthy human individuals. The data were produced by immunoSEQ multiplex PCR, yet TCRdb's version contains in-frame clones alone and is incomplete. The sample shows more than 850,000 clones, approximately 80% of them seen only once. The sample comprised memory CD4+ T cells from PBMCs. These receptors were obtained from a man between 18 and 35 years old in good health. Some clones in this sample may be carry-over from other donors' samples. Both conserved end residues are part of each CDR3. D genes are given only for firm matches. The size field is filled for only some rows; it gives once, few, many or a size class.

clone_size,cdr3_length,d_call,v_call,j_call,cdr3_nt,cdr3_aa
-,15,-,TRBV6-5,TRBJ2-1,TGTGCCAGCAGTTACAGGGCGGGTGTTAGGGATGAGCAGTTCTTC,CASSYRAGVRDEQFF
-,15,-,TRBV18,TRBJ1-1,TGTGCCAGCTCACGCTCCGGGACCCGAAACACTGAAGCTTTCTTT,CASSRSGTRNTEAFF
-,18,TRBD1,TRBV7-9,TRBJ1-4,TGTGCCAGCAGCCCCGGGACAGGGGGTCCTGCAACTAATGAAAAACTGTTTTTT,CASSPGTGGPATNEKLFF
-,12,TRBD1,TRBV6-1,TRBJ2-7,TGTGCCGGGGGTACAGGGGGCTACGAGCAGTACTTC,CAGGTGGYEQYF
-,15,-,TRBV5-4,TRBJ2-7,TGTGCCAGCAGCTTGCCCAGGGGTCGTTCCTACGAGCAGTACTTC,CASSLPRGRSYEQYF
-,13,-,TRBV2,TRBJ1-1,TGTGCCAGCAGGCGGGACCATAACACTGAAGCTTTCTTT,CASRRDHNTEAFF
-,14,TRBD1,TRBV28,TRBJ1-1,TGTGCCAGCAGTCAAAGGACAGGGAACACTGAAGCTTTCTTT,CASSQRTGNTEAFF
many,17,TRBD1,TRBV2,TRBJ1-1,TGTGCCAGCAGTGTCGAACAGGGGGCATATGAGGGCACTGAAGCTTTCTTT,CASSVEQGAYEGTEAFF
-,15,-,TRBV28,TRBJ2-1,TGTGCCAGCAGTTTATGGGGGGCGGATTACAATGAGCAGTTCTTC,CASSLWGADYNEQFF
once,14,-,TRBV11-2,TRBJ2-3,TGTGCCAGCAGCTCCCCCCCCCACACGAATACGCAGTATTTT,CASSSPPHTNTQYF
-,18,TRBD2,TRBV4-2,TRBJ2-7,TGTGCCAGCAGCCAAGTCCTGGAGAGCGGGAGGGCCGTCTACGAGCAGTACTTC,CASSQVLESGRAVYEQYF
few,16,-,TRBV5-1,TRBJ2-7,TGCGCCAGCAGCTTGGCTTCGGGGACTCTTCCCTACGAGCAGTACTTC,CASSLASGTLPYEQYF
-,12,-,TRBV6-1,TRBJ2-7,TGTGCCAGCAGTCTCGGGGTCCCGGAGCAGTACTTC,CASSLGVPEQYF
many,14,-,TRBV12-1,TRBJ1-1,TGTGCCAGCAGCTTTGCACACAGACAGGCTGAAGCTTTCTTT,CASSFAHRQAEAFF
once,13,TRBD1,TRBV28,TRBJ2-7,TGTGCCAGCAGTCGGGACAGGGCCAACGAGCAGTACTTC,CASSRDRANEQYF
-,16,-,TRBV11-1,TRBJ2-7,TGTGCCAGCAGCTTAGAGAGGGGCGGCTACGGTGGGGAGCAGTACTTC,CASSLERGGYGGEQYF
-,17,TRBD2,TRBV10-1,TRBJ2-7,TGCGCCAGCACTTTAGGACTAGCGGGAGGGCCTAGGAGCGAGCAGTACTTC,CASTLGLAGGPRSEQYF
-,14,-,TRBV5-5,TRBJ2-3,TGTGCCAGCAGCTTGGGGGTTAGCACAGATACGCAGTATTTT,CASSLGVSTDTQYF